Given below is one T cell receptor beta chain in context. Its antigen is still unknown. This specimen belongs to a study of Ad26.COV2.S vaccination and SARS-CoV-2 variants. TCRdb's table, derived via immunoSEQ multiplex PCR, lists solely in-frame clones and lacks some. The table lists under 150,000 clones, around 86% of them singletons, with approximately 5.1% in the top ten. Trimming took 0 bases from V and 4 from J, leaving 13 bases between them. CDR1 and CDR2 from the germline V gene are SNHLY and FYNNEI. The CDR3 spans 16 residues. Study-wide findings and caveats: Placebo recipients and vaccine recipients were similar in non-spike TCR breadth.

The TCR comes from a human donor who had recovered from COVID-19. The chain is built from TRBV2 and TRBJ1-5; D possibly corresponds to TRBD1 (5 bases). This sample comprised peripheral blood, obtained after recovery from COVID-19. The CDR3 loop is CASSEAGVGGNQPQHF. The CDR3, as DNA: TGTGCCAGCAGTGAAGCGGGGGTCGGGGGAAATCAGCCCCAGCATTTT.